Below are 3 T cell receptor beta chains sequenced from a single sample in a study of blood T cell repertoires in COVID-19. Assay: immunoSEQ multiplex PCR; the TCRdb copy retains only in-frame clones and omits some. The repertoire consists of roughly 380,000 clones, with approximately 91% occurring once and the leading ten covering about 1.4%. Material for sequencing was peripheral blood. These receptors all come from a woman aged 40-49 years with COVID-19, enrolled during active disease.

The chain has TRBV7-2 and TRBJ1-3; 10 nucleotides match TRBD1. The CDR3 sequence is 18 residues long. The germline V gene has CDR1 SGHTA and CDR2 FQGNSA. After removal of 6 bases from V and 3 bases from J, the junction contained 14 bases not matched to a gene. CDR3 coding DNA: TGTGCCAGCAGTTCCGGGACAGGGGTGCTCATCGGTGGAAACACCATATATTTT. This translates into CASSSGTGVLIGGNTIYF.

This chain connects TRBV3-1 (or the pseudogene TRBV3-2) to TRBJ1-1, with D possibly matching TRBD1 (5 bases). V lost 0 bases and J lost 5, with 16 bases in between. CDR3 length: 16 amino acids. Germline V gene data show CDR1 as LGHDT and CDR2 as YNNKEL (reference sequence). CDR3 nucleotides: TGTGCCAGCAGCCAAGATTACGGGACTGTGGAGACTGAAGCTTTCTTT. Its translation: CASSQDYGTVETEAFF.

CDR3 in amino acids: CASSLRAQLSNQPQHF. The CDR3 DNA reads TGTGCCAGCAGCTTAAGAGCGCAGCTTAGCAATCAGCCCCAGCATTTT. The chain links TRBV7-2 to TRBJ1-5, with D hard to call. This CDR3 is built from 16 residues. V was pared by 2 bases and J by 0 bases, with 11 bases between. The germline CDR1 and CDR2 sequences are SGHTA and FQGNSA.